The rows below give T cell receptor beta chains drawn from one sample of a study of cytomegalovirus exposure and HLA in healthy donors. Assay used: immunoSEQ multiplex PCR; TCRdb lists only in-frame clones, some missing. This sample's clone table lists about 54,000 clones. The source material was PBMCs. The source of these receptors is a woman aged 40 to 50 in good health and CMV-seronegative. Each CDR3 is given with its conserved first and last residue. Fields, in order: J gene, V gene, D gene, CDR3 DNA, CDR3 protein. D genes are given only for firm matches.

>TRBJ2-5|TRBV5-6|TRBD2
TGTGCCAGCGGTCCTGGACTAGCGGGAGGTGGAGGGGAGACCCAGTACTTC
CASGPGLAGGGGETQYF
>TRBJ1-1|TRBV29-1|-
TGCAGCGTTCTCCCCTTGAACACTGAAGCTTTCTTT
CSVLPLNTEAFF
>TRBJ2-5|TRBV6-1|-
TGTGCCAGCCGCAAGGGGGAGACCCCCCTAGATGACCAGTACTTC
CASRKGETPLDDQYF
>TRBJ2-1|TRBV11-2|-
TGTGCCAGCAGTCCACTTCGGGTTAGCCCCTACAATGAGCAGTTCTTC
CASSPLRVSPYNEQFF
>TRBJ2-3|TRBV4-2|TRBD2
TGTGCCAGCAGCCAAGCAGCTAGCGGGAGCACCCCAGATACGCAGTATTTT
CASSQAASGSTPDTQYF
>TRBJ1-6|TRBV9|-
TGTGCCAGCAGCGCCACTGAAAGGGGTAATTCACCCCTCCACTTT
CASSATERGNSPLHF
>TRBJ1-1|TRBV2|-
TGTGCCAGCAGTTATGGAGGGAACACTGAAGATTTCTTT
CASSYGGNTEDFF
>TRBJ2-1|TRBV6-1|TRBD2
TGTGCCAGCAGGCCACTAGCGGGGCTCTACAATGAGCAGTTCTTC
CASRPLAGLYNEQFF
>TRBJ1-2|TRBV5-6|-
TGTGCCAGCAGCTTGATCTCCTGGCAGAACTATGGCTACACCTTC
CASSLISWQNYGYTF
>TRBJ1-4|TRBV27|TRBD1
TGTGCCAGCAGTCCTCAGGGGGACGCCTCCGAAAAACTGTTTTTT
CASSPQGDASEKLFF
>TRBJ1-5|TRBV11-2|-
TGTGCCAGCAGCCTACAGGTATCCCAGCCCCAGCATTTT
CASSLQVSQPQHF
>TRBJ2-2|TRBV5-1|-
TGCGCCAGCAGCCCCCGACAGGATACGAACACCGGGGAGCTGTTTTTT
CASSPRQDTNTGELFF
>TRBJ2-7|TRBV6-1|TRBD2
TGTGCCAGCAGTGTCCCCGGGACTAGCGGCGCCTACGAGCAGTACTTC
CASSVPGTSGAYEQYF
>TRBJ1-1|TRBV19|TRBD1
TGTGCCAGTAGTATGGGGAACAGGGGGACGCCTAACACTGAAGCTTTCTTT
CASSMGNRGTPNTEAFF
>TRBJ2-2|TRBV11-1|-
TGTGCCAGCAGCTCACTGGTCCGGGCCGGGGAGCTGTTTTTT
CASSSLVRAGELFF
>TRBJ1-5|TRBV6-5|TRBD1
TGTGCCAGCAGCCTGGGACAGGGGGCGAGTCAGCCCCAGCATTTT
CASSLGQGASQPQHF
>TRBJ1-1|TRBV7-9|-
TGTGCCAGCAGCCCTCCCGGGGGGGTAGCTGAAGCTTTCTTT
CASSPPGGVAEAFF
>TRBJ1-2|TRBV5-1|TRBD1
TGCGCCAGCAGCTTGGGGACAGGGGGCAATAACTATGGCTACACCTTC
CASSLGTGGNNYGYTF
>TRBJ1-2|TRBV29-1|-
TGCAGCGTTGAAGTTTATGGAGGGTCAGAGGGCTACACCTTC
CSVEVYGGSEGYTF
>TRBJ2-7|TRBV5-1|TRBD1
TGCGCCAGCAGCATGTCCGGGACAGGCTACGAGCAGTACTTC
CASSMSGTGYEQYF
>TRBJ1-2|TRBV7-9|TRBD1
TGTGCCAGCAGCCGGGACAGGGGGATAGATAACTATGGCTACACCTTC
CASSRDRGIDNYGYTF
>TRBJ1-4|TRBV6-5|TRBD1
TGTGCCAGCAGTTCCGGGACAGGGGTCGAAAAACTGTTTTTT
CASSSGTGVEKLFF
>TRBJ1-1|TRBV6-6|-
TGTGCCAGCCATACAGGCAACACTGAAGCTTTCTTT
CASHTGNTEAFF
>TRBJ1-2|TRBV27|TRBD1
TGTGCCAGCAGTCGACAGGGTTCCTATGGCTACACCTTC
CASSRQGSYGYTF
>TRBJ2-5|TRBV27|-
TGTGCCAGCAGTTTATGGAACAGTCCACAAGAGAACCAGTACTTC
CASSLWNSPQENQYF
>TRBJ2-5|TRBV6-5|TRBD1
TGTGCCAGCAGTAGCGACAGGGGCGGGACCCAGTACTTC
CASSSDRGGTQYF
>TRBJ2-7|TRBV6-1|-
TGTGCCAGCAGTGAAGCCCAAAGGAGGATTAACTACGAGCAGTACTTC
CASSEAQRRINYEQYF
>TRBJ2-1|TRBV9|TRBD2
TGTGCCAGCAGCCCGGGACTAGCGGGAGTATACAATGAGCAGTTCTTC
CASSPGLAGVYNEQFF
>TRBJ2-1|TRBV30|TRBD1
TGTGCCTGGGGTTCGGGACAGGTGTACAATGAGCAGTTCTTC
CAWGSGQVYNEQFF
>TRBJ2-1|TRBV7-3|TRBD2
TGTGCCAGCAGCTTAGGGACTAGCGGGAGTTATGAGCAGTTCTTC
CASSLGTSGSYEQFF
>TRBJ2-1|TRBV25-1|TRBD2
TGTGCCAGCAGCGCCCAACTAGCGGGGCCCCGAAATGAGCAGTTCTTC
CASSAQLAGPRNEQFF
>TRBJ1-2|TRBV2|-
TGTGCCAGCAGTGTTCCCACACAGCCCTATGGCTACACCTTC
CASSVPTQPYGYTF
>TRBJ2-5|TRBV5-4|TRBD1
TGTGCCAGCAGCTTAGAATCGCGACAGGGGGAGACCCAGTACTTC
CASSLESRQGETQYF
>TRBJ2-7|TRBV5-1|TRBD1
TGCGCCAGCAGCTTCCAACCGACAGGGGCTGGGACCTACGAGCAGTACTTC
CASSFQPTGAGTYEQYF
>TRBJ1-3|TRBV7-9|TRBD1
TGTGCCAGCAGCTTAGGCAGGACAGGGGTTGGAAACACCATATATTTT
CASSLGRTGVGNTIYF
>TRBJ1-1|TRBV27|TRBD1
TGTGCCAGCAGTCAAGGGACAGGGCAGAACACTGAAGCTTTCTTT
CASSQGTGQNTEAFF
>TRBJ1-5|TRBV25-1|-
TGTGCCAGCAGTGAAAGTAAGAGGGAGGAGAGCAATCAGCCCCAGCATTTT
CASSESKREESNQPQHF
>TRBJ1-2|TRBV28|TRBD1
TGTGCCAGCAGTCCAGGGACAGGGAGCGGAATAGGCTATGGCTACACCTTC
CASSPGTGSGIGYGYTF
>TRBJ1-3|TRBV18|-
TGTGCCAGCTCACCGTCCACAGGGTCAGGAAACACCATATATTTT
CASSPSTGSGNTIYF
>TRBJ1-5|TRBV4-1|-
TGCGCCAGCAGCCAAGAAGAAGCTGGTGACGACTACAATCAGCCCCAGCATTTT
CASSQEEAGDDYNQPQHF
>TRBJ1-4|TRBV27|TRBD1
TGTGCCAGCAGACAGGGGTTGGATGGGGAAAAACTGTTTTTT
CASRQGLDGEKLFF
>TRBJ1-1|TRBV6-4|TRBD1
TGTGCCAGCAGTCCGACAGGGATTACCACTGAAGCTTTCTTT
CASSPTGITTEAFF
>TRBJ2-5|TRBV7-8|TRBD1
TGTGCCAGCAGCTCGGGGACAGTACAAGAGACCCAGTACTTC
CASSSGTVQETQYF
>TRBJ1-1|TRBV6-1|-
TGTGCCAGCAGTGAAAATATTGTTGAAGCTTTCTTT
CASSENIVEAFF
>TRBJ1-1|TRBV20-1|-
TGCAGTGCTAACGGGAACACTGAAGCTTTCTTT
CSANGNTEAFF
>TRBJ2-2|TRBV9|-
TGTGCCAGCAGCACAGGGGCTAGCGGGCCTAACACCGGGGAGCTGTTTTTT
CASSTGASGPNTGELFF
>TRBJ2-7|TRBV5-1|TRBD2
TGCGCCAGCAGCTTGGGGAGCGGGGAGGCCTACGAACAGTACTTC
CASSLGSGEAYEQYF
>TRBJ2-1|TRBV28|-
TGTGCCAGCAGTTCGGCCGGAGGGGGAGGGAATGAGCAGTTCTTC
CASSSAGGGGNEQFF
>TRBJ1-6|TRBV7-9|-
TGTGCCAGCAGCCCTTACAGGGATTCACCCCTCCACTTT
CASSPYRDSPLHF
>TRBJ2-1|TRBV10-3|-
TGTGCCATCAGCGTATTACTAGATCGGGGGAATGAGCAGTTCTTC
CAISVLLDRGNEQFF
>TRBJ2-5|TRBV7-9|TRBD2
TGTGCCAGCAGCTTCCGGGGGGTCCAAGAGACCCAGTACTTC
CASSFRGVQETQYF
>TRBJ2-7|TRBV18|TRBD1
TGTGCCAGCTCACCATCTGGACAGGGCTGGACCTACGAGCAGTACTTC
CASSPSGQGWTYEQYF
>TRBJ2-1|TRBV18|TRBD1
TGTGCCAGCTCAGGGGACAGGGGGTCTTATGAGCAGTTCTTC
CASSGDRGSYEQFF
>TRBJ2-6|TRBV28|-
TGTGCCAGCAGTCGCCAGGGCGGGGCCAACGTCCTGACTTTC
CASSRQGGANVLTF
>TRBJ2-3|TRBV6-1|TRBD2
TGTGCCAGCGGACTAGCTAGCACAGATACGCAGTATTTT
CASGLASTDTQYF
>TRBJ2-3|TRBV11-1|-
TGTGCCAGCAGCTTAGGGCCAGGGAGGAATACGCAGTATTTT
CASSLGPGRNTQYF
>TRBJ1-3|TRBV7-6|-
TGTGCCAGCAGCTTAAAGACAGTCTCTGGAAACACCATATATTTT
CASSLKTVSGNTIYF